Listed below are T cell receptor beta chains from one sample, sequenced in a study of T-cell memory formation after mild COVID-19. TCRdb itself ran the 5' RACE reads through MiXCR, one entry per CDR3 protein. The repertoire holds fewer than 650,000 distinct CDR3 sequences, with about 22% as singletons. The sample was PBMCs or a T cell subset sorted from them (not recorded which). The receptor source for this set is an adult woman who had mild COVID-19 (a few samples of this study predate the infection). Cell type and time point are not known. Each CDR3 is given with its conserved first and last residue. D genes are given only for firm matches. Rows give clone size only sometimes, using once, few, many, or a class for an expanded clone.

d_gene	abundance	j_gene	v_gene	CDR3aa	CDR3nt
TRBD2	few	TRBJ2-3	TRBV9	CASSASGTSGTDTQYF	TGTGCCAGCAGCGCCTCCGGGACTAGCGGCACAGATACGCAGTATTTT
TRBD2	few	TRBJ2-5	TRBV7-9	CASSRTSEMETQYF	TGTGCCAGCAGCCGGACTAGCGAGATGGAGACCCAGTACTTC
NA	NA	TRBJ1-5	TRBV19	CASSSEQGINQPQHF	TGTGCCAGTAGTTCGGAACAGGGAATAAATCAGCCCCAGCATTTT
TRBD1	few	TRBJ1-5	TRBV6-1	CASSGPDRINQPQHF	TGTGCCAGCAGTGGCCCGGACAGGATCAATCAGCCCCAGCATTTT
TRBD1	NA	TRBJ2-7	TRBV7-9	CASTVTGTAFYEQYF	TGTGCCAGCACCGTCACCGGGACAGCCTTTTACGAGCAGTACTTC
NA	few	TRBJ1-3	TRBV9	CASSVEDGVAGNTIYF	TGTGCCAGCAGCGTAGAAGATGGGGTCGCTGGAAACACCATATATTTT
TRBD1	NA	TRBJ2-7	TRBV6-5	CASSSSGTAAYEQYF	TGTGCCAGCAGTTCCTCCGGGACAGCGGCCTACGAGCAGTACTTC
NA	NA	TRBJ2-7	TRBV29-1	CSVEGSVGGDDEQYF	TGCAGCGTTGAAGGGTCAGTCGGAGGGGACGACGAGCAGTACTTC
NA	NA	TRBJ1-2	TRBV6-1	CASSEARTFYGYTF	TGTGCCAGCAGTGAAGCGCGGACGTTCTATGGCTACACCTTC
NA	few	TRBJ2-2	TRBV9	CASSVGQGPTGELFF	TGTGCCAGCAGCGTAGGTCAGGGGCCCACCGGGGAGCTGTTTTTT
TRBD1	few	TRBJ1-1	TRBV19	CASRQGWNTEAFF	TGTGCCAGCCGACAGGGTTGGAACACTGAAGCTTTCTTT
TRBD1	few	TRBJ1-1	TRBV6-5	CASSQGSGGAFF	TGTGCCAGCAGCCAAGGGTCAGGGGGGGCTTTCTTT
TRBD2	few	TRBJ2-7	TRBV18	CASSPGTSLEQYF	TGTGCCAGCTCGCCCGGGACTAGCCTCGAGCAGTACTTC
TRBD1	NA	TRBJ1-1	TRBV20-1	CSASPHRGENTEAFF	TGCAGTGCTAGTCCCCACAGGGGCGAGAACACTGAAGCTTTCTTT
TRBD1	NA	TRBJ1-1	TRBV20-1	CSAIDLQGENTEAFF	TGCAGTGCTATTGACCTACAGGGGGAGAACACTGAAGCTTTCTTT
NA	many	TRBJ2-1	TRBV7-2	CASSLTIDLWYNEQFF	TGTGCCAGCAGCTTAACGATAGACTTATGGTACAATGAGCAGTTCTTC
NA	NA	TRBJ1-1	TRBV6-1	CASRVGDTEAFF	TGTGCCAGCAGGGTCGGGGACACTGAAGCTTTCTTT
TRBD1	NA	TRBJ1-5	TRBV6-1	CASYRDRGPYSNQPQHF	TGTGCCAGTTACAGAGACAGGGGGCCCTATAGCAATCAGCCCCAGCATTTT
TRBD1	few	TRBJ2-1	TRBV7-6	CASSWDRAHEQFF	TGTGCCAGCAGCTGGGACAGGGCCCATGAGCAGTTCTTC
NA	once	TRBJ1-5	TRBV29-1	CSTQRGPGQPQHF	TGCAGCACTCAACGGGGGCCCGGACAGCCCCAGCATTTT
NA	NA	TRBJ2-1	TRBV11-2	CASSLGESEQFF	TGTGCCAGCAGCTTAGGGGAAAGTGAGCAGTTCTTC
TRBD2	few	TRBJ2-4	TRBV6-5	CASSYSGPSGRATIAKNIQYF	TGTGCCAGCAGTTACTCAGGGCCTAGCGGGAGGGCCACGATAGCCAAAAACATTCAGTACTTC
NA	NA	TRBJ1-5	TRBV19	CASSFLRAGTHQPQHF	TGTGCCAGTAGTTTCCTCCGGGCAGGGACACATCAGCCCCAGCATTTT
NA	NA	TRBJ1-1	TRBV19	CASSNGRQNTEAFF	TGTGCCAGTAGTAATGGCAGACAGAACACTGAAGCTTTCTTT
TRBD1	NA	TRBJ2-1	TRBV5-5	CASSLVRLVGTGLYNEQFF	TGTGCCAGCAGCTTGGTAAGGTTAGTTGGGACAGGGCTCTACAATGAGCAGTTCTTC
NA	NA	TRBJ2-7	TRBV7-8	CASSLRDTPSSYEQYF	TGTGCCAGCAGCTTGCGGGACACTCCCAGCTCCTACGAGCAGTACTTC
NA	NA	TRBJ2-5	TRBV6-1	CASNRHHSQETQYF	TGTGCCAGCAACAGACACCACTCCCAAGAGACCCAGTACTTC
NA	NA	TRBJ2-1	TRBV6-5	CASSYLRENNEQFF	TGTGCCAGCAGTTACTTACGGGAGAACAATGAGCAGTTCTTC
NA	few	TRBJ2-2	TRBV4-1	CASSQGGLVLFF	TGCGCCAGCAGCCAGGGGGGGCTGGTGCTGTTTTTT
NA	many	TRBJ2-7	TRBV11-2	CASSLEPGLYEQYF	TGTGCCAGCAGCTTGGAGCCGGGGCTTTACGAGCAGTACTTC
NA	NA	TRBJ1-2	TRBV7-6	CASSPRVPPLVYGYTF	TGTGCCAGCAGCCCCAGGGTCCCTCCCTTGGTTTATGGCTACACCTTC
NA	few	TRBJ2-7	TRBV7-9	CASSLVGQTYEQYF	TGTGCCAGCAGCTTAGTAGGGCAGACCTACGAGCAGTACTTC
TRBD2	NA	TRBJ2-3	TRBV12-3/TRBV12-4	CASSFGLLAGGTDTQYF	TGTGCCAGCAGTTTTGGTTTACTAGCGGGGGGCACAGATACGCAGTATTTT
NA	NA	TRBJ1-2	TRBV7-9	CASSLAEEFWQGPGYTF	TGTGCCAGCAGCTTAGCGGAGGAGTTCTGGCAGGGTCCTGGCTACACCTTC
NA	few	TRBJ2-3	TRBV20-1	CSARLATITDTQYF	TGCAGTGCTAGACTAGCGACCATTACAGATACGCAGTATTTT
NA	NA	TRBJ2-2	TRBV5-1	CASSDGASGELFF	TGCGCCAGCAGCGACGGGGCCTCCGGGGAGCTGTTTTTT
NA	few	TRBJ2-1	TRBV9	CASSAGRPYNEQFF	TGTGCCAGCAGCGCCGGGAGACCCTACAATGAGCAGTTCTTC
TRBD1	few	TRBJ2-7	TRBV7-9	CASSPAGDRDRDLTYEQYF	TGTGCCAGCAGCCCCGCGGGGGACCGGGACAGGGACTTAACCTACGAGCAGTACTTC
NA	few	TRBJ2-1	TRBV20-1	CSARPWGEQFF	TGCAGTGCTAGACCCTGGGGGGAGCAGTTCTTC
NA	few	TRBJ2-4	TRBV4-2	CASSPPGREDIQYF	TGTGCCAGCAGCCCCCCTGGACGAGAGGACATTCAGTACTTC
NA	few	TRBJ1-1	TRBV3-1	CASSQNGQGSFEAFF	TGTGCCAGCAGCCAGAATGGTCAGGGGAGCTTTGAAGCTTTCTTT
TRBD2	NA	TRBJ2-3	TRBV10-3	CAISGLAGGLRTDTQYF	TGTGCCATCAGCGGACTAGCGGGGGGGCTCCGGACAGATACGCAGTATTTT
TRBD1	many	TRBJ2-6	TRBV25-1	CASSESGTGRANVLTF	TGTGCCAGCAGTGAATCCGGGACAGGACGGGCCAACGTCCTGACTTTC
TRBD1	NA	TRBJ2-5	TRBV28	CASRGQGAGETQYF	TGTGCCAGCCGGGGACAGGGGGCAGGAGAGACCCAGTACTTC
NA	NA	TRBJ1-3	TRBV20-1	CSARADIGNTIYF	TGCAGTGCTAGAGCGGACATTGGAAACACCATATATTTT
NA	NA	TRBJ1-4	TRBV19	CASSIPGERREKLFF	TGTGCCAGTAGTATCCCAGGGGAGAGGCGTGAAAAACTGTTTTTT